This TCR beta chain was documented in a study of blood T cell repertoires in COVID-19. Overall study: Samples representing acute and convalescent COVID-19 were sourced from the United States, Italy and Spain. In each case, the material was cDNA or gDNA derived from T cells, B-cell-depleted T cells, or PBMCs.

This CDR3 region has 15 residues. Germline values: CDR1 SGHTA, CDR2 FQGNSA. Trimming took off 6 bases at V and 4 bases at J, with 16 bases between the two ends. Per the authors' pipeline: Estimation of nucleated cell counts was performed using reference gene primer amplification. Generated by immunoSEQ multiplex PCR, the TCRdb table keeps only in-frame clones and is missing some. Clone size and the V and J calls come from that table; the DNA yielded D and trimming. The data show about 45,000 clones, 83% seen once. This clonotype originated in an elderly man in a cohort sampled during active COVID-19. This chain links TRBV7-2 with TRBJ1-3, with D perhaps matching TRBD1 (6 bases). Specimen: peripheral blood. Here the CDR3 DNA reads TGTGCCAGCAGTCCCCGCCGTAGGGGGGGAAACACCATATATTTT. The encoded protein is CASSPRRRGGNTIYF.